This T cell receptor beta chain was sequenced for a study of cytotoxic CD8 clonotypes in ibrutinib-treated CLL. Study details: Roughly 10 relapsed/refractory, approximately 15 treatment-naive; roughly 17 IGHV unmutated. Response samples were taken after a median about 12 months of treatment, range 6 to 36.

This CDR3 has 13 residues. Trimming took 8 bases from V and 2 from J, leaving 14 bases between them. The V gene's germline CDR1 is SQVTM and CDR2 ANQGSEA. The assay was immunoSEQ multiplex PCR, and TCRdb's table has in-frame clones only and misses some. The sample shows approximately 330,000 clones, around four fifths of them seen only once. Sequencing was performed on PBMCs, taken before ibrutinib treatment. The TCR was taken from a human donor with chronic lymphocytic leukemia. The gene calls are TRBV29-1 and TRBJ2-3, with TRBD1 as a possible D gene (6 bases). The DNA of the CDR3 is TGCAGCCTAAGGGGGACGATCACAGATACGCAGTATTTT. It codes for CSLRGTITDTQYF.